Below, one TCR beta chain is given with its context. The junction had 7 bases not matched to a gene; V was cut back by 1 base and J by 2 bases. The CDR3 covers 17 residues. Germline CDR1 and CDR2: SGHTA and FQGNSA. The data are from a study of blood T cell repertoires in COVID-19. Enrolled through a virtual design, the participants were between roughly 18 and 100 years of age and came from about two dozen US areas. How the authors handled the data: From reference gene primer amplification, estimates of nucleated cell counts were derived. Here immunoSEQ multiplex PCR was the method, and the copy in TCRdb shows in-frame clones only, minus some. V and J calls plus clone size are reproduced from that table; the DNA served to infer D and trimming. The sample includes about 160,000 clones, over 70% of them seen just once.

Sequencing input: PBMCs or T cells enriched from blood (not recorded which). V and J are TRBV7-2 and TRBJ2-2, with 7 bases lining up with TRBD2. The sequence was obtained from a woman aged 40 to 49 with acute COVID-19. CDR3 sequence reads: CASSLEALAVNTGELFF. CDR3 in DNA: TGTGCCAGCAGCTTAGAGGCGCTAGCGGTCAACACCGGGGAGCTGTTTTTT.